This TCR beta chain is from a study of T cells expressing NK-cell markers. About the study: All TCR beta repertoires analysed originated from sorted CD3+CD56+NKG2C+, CD3+CD56+NKG2C- and CD3+CD56-NKG2C+ T cells. One of eight sequenced donors was HCMV-seronegative; the other seven were seropositive. Study findings and constraints: There were a handful of donors in whom these clonotypes also led the CD3+CD56-NKG2C+ fraction. In a group of five to seven donors, dominant NKG2C+ clonotypes represented about 1.0-8% of CD8+ T cells.

As regards this clonotype: The antigen is undetermined.

The CDR3 spans 14 residues. Germline CDR1 reads SEHNR; CDR2 reads FQNEAQ (reference sequence). Using the 5' RACE reads, TCRdb records one entry per CDR3 protein without DNA. This sample's table has 400,000 to 550,000 distinct CDR3 sequences. The source material was blood T cells: a sorted CD56 or NKG2C T cell subset, CD4+ or CD8+ T cells, or bulk PBMC T cells (not recorded which). This chain links TRBV7-9 with TRBJ1-4; TCRdb lists TRBD1, though no DNA is available to test this call. The TCR comes from a woman aged 18 to 75 in good health. The CDR3 protein is CASSFRGADEKLFF.